The entry below gives a single T cell receptor beta chain sequence along with its context. The PCR had 60 Vbeta and 13 Jbeta primers. Generated by immunoSEQ multiplex PCR, the TCRdb table keeps only in-frame clones and is missing some. The sample contains 97,000 or so clones, 9.4% of which appear only once. The data stem from a study of cytomegalovirus exposure and HLA in healthy donors. The CDR3 runs to 13 residues. V was shortened by 8 bases and J by 1 base, with 9 bases between the two germline ends. From germline, CDR1 is LNHDA and CDR2 SQIVND (reference sequence). Sequencing input: PBMCs. The J gene is TRBJ1-3, the V gene TRBV19; D possibly corresponds to TRBD1 (6 bases). This TCR came from a man between 50 and 59 years old in good health and CMV-seropositive. CDR3 sequence (DNA): TGTGCCAGTGCCGACAGGTCTGGAAACACCATATATTTT. This codes for CASADRSGNTIYF. The entire variable domain, with the rest obtained from reference TRBV19 and TRBJ1-3, is as follows: DGGITQSPKYLFRKEGQNVTLSCEQNLNHDAMYWYRQDPGQGLRLIYYSQIVNDFQKGDIAEGYSVSREKKESFPLTVTSAQKNPTAFYLCASADRSGNTIYFGEGSWLTVV.